The 26 T cell receptor beta chains below were found in one sample sequenced in a study of T cell responses to AZD1222 COVID-19 vaccine. Sequencing used immunoSEQ multiplex PCR; TCRdb keeps in-frame clones, though not all of them. The sample yields roughly 150,000 clones, approximately 80% seen once. The specimen was peripheral blood, collected on day 0 of AZD1222 vaccination. The receptors originated from an adult in good health.

The rearrangement links TRBV30 to TRBJ2-1, with a possible D match to TRBD2 (6 bases). This CDR3 spans 16 amino acids. Deletions cut 4 bases from V and 3 bases from J, with 19 bases between. Germline CDR1 reads GTSNPN; CDR2 reads SVGIG (reference sequence). The CDR3 DNA reads TGTGCCTGGAACCCGAGGGACTCCTCCATCTACAATGAGCAGTTCTTC. It specifies CAWNPRDSSIYNEQFF.

The chain links TRBV5-1 to TRBJ1-4, with a tentative D call TRBD1 (5 bases). Germline assignment: CDR1 SGHRS and CDR2 YFSETQ. This CDR3 comprises 14 residues. Trimming took off 2 bases at V and 6 bases at J, with 11 bases between the two ends. As DNA, the CDR3 is TGCGCCAGCAGCTTCGGCAGGGACTATGAAAAACTGTTTTTT. It encodes CASSFGRDYEKLFF.

V and J are TRBV28 and TRBJ2-7; 7 nucleotides line up with TRBD1. Germline V gene lookup returns CDR1 MDHEN and CDR2 SYDVKM. The ends lost 1 base at V and 7 bases at J; junction bases unmatched: 7. This CDR3 has 14 residues. Here the CDR3 reads CASSLSSDRAEQYF. The CDR3 DNA reads as TGTGCCAGCAGTTTATCATCCGACAGGGCTGAGCAGTACTTC. Full variable domain (missing parts from reference TRBV28 and TRBJ2-7): DVKVTQSSRYLVKRTGEKVFLECVQDMDHENMFWYRQDPGLGLRLIYFSYDVKMKEKGDIPEGYSVSREKKERFSLILESASTNQTSMYLCASSLSSDRAEQYFGPGTRLTVT.

The sample holds many counts of this clone. This rearrangement joins TRBV27 to TRBJ2-1, with D possibly being TRBD1 or TRBD2 (5 bases each). This CDR3 region has 13 residues. Trimming left V 3 bases short and J 4 bases short, with 7 bases between. In germline, CDR1 is MNHEY, CDR2 SMNVEV (reference sequence). As DNA, the CDR3 is TGTGCCAGCAGTTTTGAGGGGTACAATGAGCAGTTCTTC. This sequence encodes CASSFEGYNEQFF.

In this sample, this clone turned up once. The rearrangement joins TRBV5-1 to TRBJ1-4, with a tentative D call TRBD1 (6 bases). Deletions cut 7 bases from V and 6 bases from J, with 19 bases between. Germline V CDR1 and CDR2: SGHRS, YFSETQ. This CDR3 region has 15 residues. CDR3 sequence (DNA): TGCGCCAGCGGGACCTCTCCGGGACAACATGAAAAACTGTTTTTT. It encodes CASGTSPGQHEKLFF.

V and J are TRBV18 and TRBJ1-1, with D maybe TRBD1 (6 bases). The CDR3 spans 18 residues. Germline V gives CDR1 KGHSH, CDR2 LQKENI. V lost 4 bases and J lost 0, with 21 bases in between. CDR3 in amino acids: CASSQNQLQQGMNTEAFF. CDR3 coding DNA: TGTGCCAGCTCACAGAACCAATTACAGCAGGGGATGAACACTGAAGCTTTCTTT.

V gene TRBV5-1 combines with J gene TRBJ1-1, with D hard to call. Between the trimmed V and J ends, which lost 0 bases and 2 bases, there was a span of 8 bases. Germline CDR1 is SGHRS and CDR2 is YFSETQ. This CDR3 has 14 amino acids. The CDR3 loop is CASSLAAENTEAFF. The CDR3 DNA reads as TGCGCCAGCAGCTTGGCGGCTGAAAACACTGAAGCTTTCTTT.

The V call is TRBV18, the J call TRBJ1-1, with 7 positions matching TRBD1. Germline lookup yields CDR1 KGHSH and CDR2 LQKENI. J lost 6 bases, V lost 3 bases, and 7 bases had no gene match. The CDR3 contains 14 residues. CDR3 bases: TGTGCCAGCTCACCGGACAAGGGGGCAGCTGAAGCTTTCTTT. It is translated as CASSPDKGAAEAFF.

This clone was seen just once. This chain uses TRBV27 with TRBJ1-1, with TRBD1 as a possible D gene (5 bases). Germline V CDR1 and CDR2: MNHEY, SMNVEV (reference sequence). This CDR3 has 15 amino acids. Deletions cut 4 bases from V and 5 bases from J, with 17 bases between. The CDR3 DNA is TGTGCCAGCAGTTCTACTTCCCAGGGTGGGACTGAAGCTTTCTTT. As protein: CASSSTSQGGTEAFF.

The count of this clone is one. The chain couples TRBV6-5 to TRBJ2-4; D may be TRBD1 or TRBD2 (6 bases each). Trimming took off 10 bases at V and 6 bases at J, with 19 bases between the two ends. The CDR3 is 14 amino acids. Germline V gene lookup returns CDR1 MNHEY and CDR2 SVGAGI. CDR3 protein: CATGEDRGVNIQYF. As DNA, the CDR3 is TGTGCCACCGGGGAGGACAGAGGGGTAAACATTCAGTACTTC.

The chain uses TRBV19 and TRBJ2-1; D might be TRBD1 or TRBD2, each matching 5 bases. This CDR3 is 14 amino acids long. Germline V gene data show CDR1 as LNHDA and CDR2 as SQIVND (reference sequence). Trimming took 4 bases from V and 3 from J, leaving 10 bases between them. The CDR3 reads CASSTGRHYNEQFF. CDR3 bases: TGTGCCAGTAGTACGGGACGTCACTACAATGAGCAGTTCTTC.

The V call is TRBV5-1, the J call TRBJ1-4, with no clear D. Germline loops: CDR1 SGHRS, CDR2 YFSETQ. V shed 0 bases and J shed 4 bases, with 7 bases lying between them. The CDR3 loop spans 14 amino acids. CDR3 in DNA: TGCGCCAGCAGCTTGGGGGGAGATAATGAAAAACTGTTTTTT. It codes for CASSLGGDNEKLFF.

The chain couples TRBV12-3 or TRBV12-4 to TRBJ1-5; a possible D gene is TRBD1 (6 bases). The CDR3 consists of 13 residues. The V end lost 5 bases, the J end lost 6 bases, and 11 bases lay between the germline ends. Written as DNA, the CDR3 is TGTGCCAGCAGTCTTACAGGGTTTCAGCCCCAGCATTTT. As protein: CASSLTGFQPQHF.

The chain carries TRBV7-3 and TRBJ1-1; D remains ambiguous. CDR1 SGHTA and CDR2 FQGTGA come from the germline V gene. V lost 2 bases and J lost 4, with 8 bases in between. The CDR3 totals 13 residues. The CDR3 nucleotides are TGTGCCAGCAGCTTACTTAGGAGCACTGAAGCTTTCTTT. This encodes CASSLLRSTEAFF.

The V call is TRBV28, the J call TRBJ2-2, with unresolved D. This CDR3 contains 12 residues. The germline V gene encodes CDR1 MDHEN and CDR2 SYDVKM. V gave up 6 bases and J gave up 2 bases, with 4 bases separating them. CDR3 nucleotide sequence: TGTGCCAGCAGGGAAAACACCGGGGAGCTGTTTTTT. Translated: CASRENTGELFF.

In nucleotides, the CDR3 is TGTGCCATCAGGGACCGGGACAGGGTAACCTATGGCTACACCTTC. It codes for CAIRDRDRVTYGYTF. The J gene is TRBJ1-2, the V gene TRBV10-3, with TRBD1 identical over 9 bases. V was clipped by 6 bases and J by 4 bases; unmatched bases: 9. The CDR3 is 15 residues long. Per the germline V gene, CDR1 is ENHRY and CDR2 is SYGVKD.

This sequence joins TRBV19 and TRBJ2-2, with 9 bases fitting TRBD2. The CDR3 length is 17 residues. With V trimmed by 1 base and J by 4 bases, 7 bases remained unmatched. The germline gives CDR1 LNHDA, CDR2 SQIVND (reference sequence). The CDR3: CASSIGGSGGLTGELFF. In DNA form, the CDR3 reads TGTGCCAGTAGTATAGGGGGTAGCGGGGGCCTCACCGGGGAGCTGTTTTTT.

The chain employs TRBV11-3 and TRBJ2-3; possibly TRBD1 or TRBD2 for D (5 bases each). CDR3 length equals 15 residues. CDR1 and CDR2 (germline): SGHNT, YENEEA. V lost 4 bases and J lost 0, with 11 bases in between. In nucleotides, the CDR3 is TGTGCCAGCAGCTGGGGAGCAGGGAGCACAGATACGCAGTATTTT. This codes for CASSWGAGSTDTQYF.

The gene calls are TRBV24-1 and TRBJ1-2, with a tentative D call TRBD1 (5 bases). CDR3 length: 14 amino acids. V lost 0 bases to trimming and J lost 4 bases, with 8 bases between them. Germline V gene data show CDR1 as KGHDR and CDR2 as SFDVKD. The CDR3 DNA sequence: TGTGCCACCAGTGATTTGGACAGTTCCTATGGCTACACCTTC. This codes for CATSDLDSSYGYTF.

V is TRBV4-1 and J is TRBJ2-5, with 8 bases identical to TRBD1. There are 16 residues in the CDR3. From germline, CDR1 is MGHRA and CDR2 YSYEKL. V shed 3 bases, J shed 1 base, and the junction held 7 bases outside the gene matches. In nucleotides, the CDR3 is TGCGCCAGCAGCCATCCTCGGACAGGGACCCAAGAGACCCAGTACTTC. Translating it yields CASSHPRTGTQETQYF.

J is TRBJ1-2 and V is TRBV4-2; D call uncertain. Germline V gene lookup returns CDR1 LGHNA and CDR2 YNFKEQ. Trimming removed 3 bases from V and 7 bases from J, with 15 bases in between. This CDR3 is built from 14 residues. The chain's CDR3 is CASSHDRYETGYTF. The CDR3, as DNA: TGTGCCAGCAGCCACGATCGATATGAAACTGGCTACACCTTC.

V gene TRBV29-1 combines with J gene TRBJ2-7, with D uncertain. The germline V gene encodes CDR1 SQVTM and CDR2 ANQGSEA. The CDR3 is 12 residues long. Trimming took off 5 bases at V and 1 base at J, with 9 bases between the two ends. DNA of the CDR3: TGCAGCGTTCCCGGTAAATCCTACGAGCAGTACTTC. Its translation: CSVPGKSYEQYF.

The chain uses TRBV19 and TRBJ1-1, with 9 positions matching TRBD1. CDR1 and CDR2 (germline): LNHDA, SQIVND (reference sequence). V shed 6 bases, J shed 8 bases, and the junction held 10 bases outside the gene matches. There are 14 residues in the CDR3. CDR3 DNA sequence: TGTGCCAGTAGGACCGGGGGGACAGGGAGCGAAGCTTTCTTT. Amino acids: CASRTGGTGSEAFF.

This clone has a single count. This specimen includes other DNA sequences encoding the same CDR3. The J gene is TRBJ2-7, the V gene TRBV3-1 (or the pseudogene TRBV3-2); no clear D gene. Germline loops: CDR1 LGHDT, CDR2 YNNKEL (reference sequence). V lost 1 base and J lost 4, with 5 bases in between. The CDR3 covers 12 residues. The CDR3 DNA reads TGTGCCAGCAGCCAAGGGGCATACGAGCAGTACTTC. This sequence encodes CASSQGAYEQYF.

The CDR3 region is CASSGTPDNSPLHF. Written as DNA, the CDR3 is TGTGCCAGCAGTGGAACACCGGATAATTCACCCCTCCACTTT. The chain links TRBV25-1 to TRBJ1-6; no clear D. Germline CDR1 is MGHDK and CDR2 is SYGVNS. This CDR3 region has 14 residues. The V gene lost 4 bases and the J gene lost 5 bases, with 9 bases spanning the gap.

About this clone itself: Other DNA sequences in the same sample also yield this CDR3. The V and J genes are TRBV20-1 and TRBJ1-1; the D is unclear. V lost 3 bases, J lost 2 bases, and 4 bases lay in between. Per the germline V gene, CDR1 is DFQATT and CDR2 is SNEGSKA (reference sequence). The CDR3 consists of 11 residues. The CDR3 coding sequence is TGCAGTGCTAGGGTTAACACTGAAGCTTTCTTT. Encoded protein: CSARVNTEAFF.